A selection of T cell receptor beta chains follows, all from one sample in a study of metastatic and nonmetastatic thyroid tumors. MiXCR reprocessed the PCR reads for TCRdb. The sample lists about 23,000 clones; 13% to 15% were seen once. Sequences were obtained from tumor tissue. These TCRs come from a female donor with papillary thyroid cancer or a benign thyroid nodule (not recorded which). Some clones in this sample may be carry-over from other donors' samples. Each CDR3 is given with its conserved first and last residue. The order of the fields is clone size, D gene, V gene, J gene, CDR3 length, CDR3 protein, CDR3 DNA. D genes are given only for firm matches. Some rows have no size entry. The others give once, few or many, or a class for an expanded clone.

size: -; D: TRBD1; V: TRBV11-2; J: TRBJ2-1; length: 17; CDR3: CASSYLGQGEILNEQFF; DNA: TGTGCCAGCAGCTACCTCGGACAGGGAGAAATACTAAATGAGCAGTTCTTC
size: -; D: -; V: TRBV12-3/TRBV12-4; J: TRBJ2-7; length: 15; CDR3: CASRVSDRGSYEQYF; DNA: TGTGCCAGCAGGGTATCGGACAGAGGCTCCTACGAGCAGTACTTC
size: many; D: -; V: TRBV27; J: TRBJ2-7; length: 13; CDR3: CASSLFNSYEQYF; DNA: TGTGCCAGCAGTTTGTTTAATTCCTACGAGCAGTACTTC
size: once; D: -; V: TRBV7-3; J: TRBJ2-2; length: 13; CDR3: CASSFGTTSELFF; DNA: TGTGCCAGCAGCTTTGGGACCACCAGTGAGCTGTTTTTT
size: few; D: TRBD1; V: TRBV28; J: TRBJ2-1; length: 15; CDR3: CASISGQGMRDDQFF; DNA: TGTGCCAGCATCTCGGGACAGGGAATGAGGGATGATCAGTTCTTC
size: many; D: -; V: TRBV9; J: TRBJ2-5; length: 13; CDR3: CASSVGDQETQYF; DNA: TGTGCCAGCAGCGTAGGGGACCAAGAGACCCAGTACTTC
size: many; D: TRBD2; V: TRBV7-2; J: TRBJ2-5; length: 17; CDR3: CASSVLADTSYQETQYF; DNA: TGTGCCAGCAGCGTTCTAGCGGACACCTCGTACCAAGAGACCCAGTACTTC
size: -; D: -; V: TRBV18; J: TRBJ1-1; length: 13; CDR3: CASSPGYNTEAFF; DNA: TGTGCCAGCTCACCAGGATATAACACTGAAGCTTTCTTT
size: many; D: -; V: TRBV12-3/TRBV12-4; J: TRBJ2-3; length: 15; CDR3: CASSTGMSSTDTQYF; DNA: TGTGCCAGCAGTACAGGAATGTCTAGCACAGATACGCAGTATTTT
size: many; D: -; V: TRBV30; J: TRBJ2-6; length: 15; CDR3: CAWIRRSSGANVLTF; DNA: TGTGCCTGGATAAGAAGGAGCTCTGGGGCCAACGTCCTGACTTTC
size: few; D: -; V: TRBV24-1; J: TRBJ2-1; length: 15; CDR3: CSTSDTAGCFNEQFF; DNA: TGTTCCACCAGTGATACTGCGGGGTGCTTCAATGAGCAGTTCTTC
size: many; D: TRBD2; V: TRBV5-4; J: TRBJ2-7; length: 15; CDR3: CASSPLAGGPYEQYF; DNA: TGTGCCAGCAGCCCCTTAGCGGGGGGCCCCTACGAGCAGTACTTC
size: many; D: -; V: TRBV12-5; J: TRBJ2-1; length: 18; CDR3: CASGLVPDGRGSYNEQFF; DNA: TGTGCTAGTGGTTTGGTACCCGACGGCAGGGGCTCCTACAATGAGCAGTTCTTC
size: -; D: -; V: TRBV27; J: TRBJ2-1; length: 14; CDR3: CASTRPHYVNEQFF; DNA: TGTGCCAGCACCCGCCCCCACTACGTGAATGAGCAGTTCTTC
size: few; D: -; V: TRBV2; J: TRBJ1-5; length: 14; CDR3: CASSLHGAVQPQHF; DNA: TGTGCCAGCAGTTTGCATGGAGCGGTACAGCCCCAGCATTTT
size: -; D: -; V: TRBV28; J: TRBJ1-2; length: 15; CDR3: CASSIGFTLLYGYTF; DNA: TGTGCCAGCAGTATCGGGTTCACCCTACTCTATGGCTACACCTTC
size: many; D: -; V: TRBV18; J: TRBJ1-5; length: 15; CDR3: CASSPGNGWNQPQHF; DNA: TGTGCCAGCTCACCGGGAAATGGCTGGAATCAGCCCCAGCATTTT
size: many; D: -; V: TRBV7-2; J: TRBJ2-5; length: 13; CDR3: CASSRGARETQYF; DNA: TGTGCCAGCAGCCGGGGAGCCCGGGAGACCCAGTACTTC
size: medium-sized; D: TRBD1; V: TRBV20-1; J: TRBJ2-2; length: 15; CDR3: CSARKDRVDTGELFF; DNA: TGCAGTGCTAGAAAAGACAGGGTGGACACCGGGGAGCTGTTTTTT
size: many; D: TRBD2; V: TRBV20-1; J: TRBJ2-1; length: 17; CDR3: CSARDYLQAGEHNEQFF; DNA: TGCAGTGCTAGAGACTATCTTCAGGCGGGAGAACACAATGAGCAGTTCTTC
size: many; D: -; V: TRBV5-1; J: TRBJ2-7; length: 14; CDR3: CASTSTGGSLEQYF; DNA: TGCGCCAGCACCTCAACAGGAGGCAGCCTCGAGCAGTACTTC
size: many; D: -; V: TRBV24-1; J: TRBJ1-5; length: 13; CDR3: CATSRSGNQPQHF; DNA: TGTGCCACCAGCCGGAGCGGAAATCAGCCCCAGCATTTT
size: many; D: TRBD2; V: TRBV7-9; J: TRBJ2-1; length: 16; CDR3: CASSLQRGALYNEQFF; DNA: TGTGCCAGCAGCTTACAGCGGGGGGCCTTATACAATGAGCAGTTCTTC
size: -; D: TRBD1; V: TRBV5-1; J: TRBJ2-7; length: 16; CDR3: CASSHVAGTVDHEQYF; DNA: TGCGCCAGCAGCCACGTGGCCGGGACAGTAGACCACGAGCAGTACTTC
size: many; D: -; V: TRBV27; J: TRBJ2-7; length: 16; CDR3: CASSLRVQVGPYEQYF; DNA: TGTGCCAGCAGTTTAAGAGTCCAGGTGGGACCCTACGAGCAGTACTTC
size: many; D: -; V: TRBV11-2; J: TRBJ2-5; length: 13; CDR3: CASSSSIEGTQYF; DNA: TGTGCCAGCAGCTCATCTATAGAAGGGACCCAGTACTTC
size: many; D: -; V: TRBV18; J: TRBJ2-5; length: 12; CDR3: CASSLPLETQYF; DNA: TGTGCCAGCTCACTCCCCCTAGAGACCCAGTACTTC
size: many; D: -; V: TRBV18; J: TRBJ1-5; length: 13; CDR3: CASSPPVGRPQHF; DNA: TGTGCCAGCTCACCACCGGTGGGGAGGCCCCAGCATTTT
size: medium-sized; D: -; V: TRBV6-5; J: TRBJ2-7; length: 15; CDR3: CASSSEPGTRPGQYF; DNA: TGTGCCAGCAGTTCCGAGCCCGGGACTCGACCCGGGCAGTACTTC
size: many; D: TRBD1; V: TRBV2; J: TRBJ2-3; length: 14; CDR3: CASSEGTGARERRF; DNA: TGTGCCAGCAGTGAAGGGACAGGGGCGAGGGAAAGGCGTTTT
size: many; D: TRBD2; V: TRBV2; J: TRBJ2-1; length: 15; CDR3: CASPKTGGAHNEQFF; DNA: TGTGCCAGCCCAAAAACCGGGGGGGCCCACAATGAGCAGTTCTTC
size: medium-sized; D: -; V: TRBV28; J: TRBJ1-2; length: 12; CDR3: CASRGGRYGYTF; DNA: TGTGCCAGCAGAGGGGGGCGGTATGGCTACACCTTC
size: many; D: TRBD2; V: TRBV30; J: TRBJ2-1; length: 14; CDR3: CAWRTSGSYNEQFF; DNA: TGTGCCTGGAGGACTAGCGGGAGCTACAATGAGCAGTTCTTC
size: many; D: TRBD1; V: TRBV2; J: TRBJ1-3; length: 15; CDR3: CASSYRGSIGNTIYF; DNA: TGTGCCAGCAGTTACAGGGGGTCAATTGGAAACACCATATATTTT
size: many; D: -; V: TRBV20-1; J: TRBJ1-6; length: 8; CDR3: CSAGDHVF; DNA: TGCAGTGCTGGGGATCACGTATTT